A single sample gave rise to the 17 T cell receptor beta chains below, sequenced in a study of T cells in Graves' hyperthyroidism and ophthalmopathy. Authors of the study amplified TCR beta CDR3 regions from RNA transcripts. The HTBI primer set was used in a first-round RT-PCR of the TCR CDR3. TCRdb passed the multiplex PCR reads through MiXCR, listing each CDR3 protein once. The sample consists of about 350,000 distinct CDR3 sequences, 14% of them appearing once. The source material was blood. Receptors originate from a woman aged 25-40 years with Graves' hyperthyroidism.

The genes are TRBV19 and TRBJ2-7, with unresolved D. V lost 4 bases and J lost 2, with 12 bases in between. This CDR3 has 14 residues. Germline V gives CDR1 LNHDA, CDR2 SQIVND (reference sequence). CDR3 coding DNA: TGTGCCAGTAGTACGTCGCCCGCTACCTACGAGCAGTACTTC. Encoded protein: CASSTSPATYEQYF.

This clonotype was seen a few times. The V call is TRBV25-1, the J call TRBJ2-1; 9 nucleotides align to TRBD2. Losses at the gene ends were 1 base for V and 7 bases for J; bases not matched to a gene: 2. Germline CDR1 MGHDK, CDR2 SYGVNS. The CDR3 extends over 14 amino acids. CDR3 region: CASSELREGNEQFF. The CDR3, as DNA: TGTGCCAGCAGTGAATTGCGGGAGGGTAATGAGCAGTTCTTC.

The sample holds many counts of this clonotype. The CDR3, as DNA: TGTGCTAGTGCCTCCATGGATACGCAGTATTTT. The encoded protein is CASASMDTQYF. The chain recombines TRBV12-5 with TRBJ2-3; D remains ambiguous. The CDR3 runs 11 residues. CDR1 LGHNT and CDR2 FRNRAP come from the germline V gene. Trimming removed 7 bases at V and 6 bases at J, with 8 bases between.

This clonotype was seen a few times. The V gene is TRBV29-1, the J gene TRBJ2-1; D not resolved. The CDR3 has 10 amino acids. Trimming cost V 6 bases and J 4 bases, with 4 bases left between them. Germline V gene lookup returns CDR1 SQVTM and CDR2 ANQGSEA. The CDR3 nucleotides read TGCAGCGTCCAGTACAATGAGCAGTTCTTC. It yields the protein CSVQYNEQFF.

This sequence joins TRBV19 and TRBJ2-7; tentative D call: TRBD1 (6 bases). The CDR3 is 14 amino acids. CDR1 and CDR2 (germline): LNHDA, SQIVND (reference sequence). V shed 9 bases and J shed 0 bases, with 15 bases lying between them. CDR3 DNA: TGTGCCAGCTCCAATACAGGGAACTCCTACGAGCAGTACTTC. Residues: CASSNTGNSYEQYF.

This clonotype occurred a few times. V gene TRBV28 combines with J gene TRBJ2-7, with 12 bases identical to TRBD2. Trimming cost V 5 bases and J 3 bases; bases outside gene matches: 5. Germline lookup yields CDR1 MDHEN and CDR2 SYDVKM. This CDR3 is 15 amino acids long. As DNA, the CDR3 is TGTGCCAGCAGTGATACTAGCGGGGGGATCTACGAGCAGTACTTC. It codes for CASSDTSGGIYEQYF.

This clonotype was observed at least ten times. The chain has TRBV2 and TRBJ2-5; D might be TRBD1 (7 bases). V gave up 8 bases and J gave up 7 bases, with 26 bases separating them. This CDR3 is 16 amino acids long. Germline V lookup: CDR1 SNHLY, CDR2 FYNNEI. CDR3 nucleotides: TGTGCCAGCGGACGAACGGGAGTGAATCAGGGGGGGACCCAGTACTTC. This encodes CASGRTGVNQGGTQYF. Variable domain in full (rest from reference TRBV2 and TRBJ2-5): EPEVTQTPSHQVTQMGQEVILRCVPISNHLYFYWYRQILGQKVEFLVSFYNNEISEKSEIFDDQFSVERPDGSNFTLKIRSTKLEDSAMYFCASGRTGVNQGGTQYFGPGTRLLVL.

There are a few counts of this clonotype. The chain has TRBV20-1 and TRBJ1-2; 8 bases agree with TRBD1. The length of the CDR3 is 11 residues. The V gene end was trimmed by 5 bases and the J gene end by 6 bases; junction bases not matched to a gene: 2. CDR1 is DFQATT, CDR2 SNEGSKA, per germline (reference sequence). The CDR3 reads CSAGQGNGYTF. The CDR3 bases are TGCAGTGCTGGACAGGGCAATGGCTACACCTTC.

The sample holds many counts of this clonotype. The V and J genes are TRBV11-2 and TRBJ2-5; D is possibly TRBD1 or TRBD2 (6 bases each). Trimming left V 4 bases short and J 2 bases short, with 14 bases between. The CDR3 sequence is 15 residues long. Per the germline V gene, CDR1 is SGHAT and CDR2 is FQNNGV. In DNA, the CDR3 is TGTGCCAGCAGCTCGGGAGACAGGCCTCAAGAGACCCAGTACTTC. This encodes CASSSGDRPQETQYF.

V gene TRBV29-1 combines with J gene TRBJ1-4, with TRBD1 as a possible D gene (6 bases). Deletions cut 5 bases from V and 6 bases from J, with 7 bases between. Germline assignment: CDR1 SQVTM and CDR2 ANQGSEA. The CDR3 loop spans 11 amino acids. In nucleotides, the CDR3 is TGCAGCGTTCACAGGGATGAAAAACTGTTTTTT. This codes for CSVHRDEKLFF.

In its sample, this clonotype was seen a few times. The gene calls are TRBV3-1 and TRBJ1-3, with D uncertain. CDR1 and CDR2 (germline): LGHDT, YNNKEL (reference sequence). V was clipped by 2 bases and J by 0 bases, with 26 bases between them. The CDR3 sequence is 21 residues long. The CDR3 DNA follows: TGTGCCAGCAGCCAATCAATCGCGGTTGGGGATCAAATCTTCTCTGGAAACACCATATATTTT. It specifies CASSQSIAVGDQIFSGNTIYF.

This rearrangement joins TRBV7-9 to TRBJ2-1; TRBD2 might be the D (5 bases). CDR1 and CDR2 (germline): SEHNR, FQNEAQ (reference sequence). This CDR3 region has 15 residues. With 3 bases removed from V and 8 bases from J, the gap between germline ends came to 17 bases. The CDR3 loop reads CASSFGIGGRDEQFF. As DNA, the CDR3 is TGTGCCAGCAGCTTCGGGATCGGAGGAAGAGATGAGCAGTTCTTC.

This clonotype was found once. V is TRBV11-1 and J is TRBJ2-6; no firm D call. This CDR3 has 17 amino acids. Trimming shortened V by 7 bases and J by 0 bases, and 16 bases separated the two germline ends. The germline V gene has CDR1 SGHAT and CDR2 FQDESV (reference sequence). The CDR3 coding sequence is TGTGCCAGCACCAATGCCCCCGGTGGCTCTGGGGCCAACGTCCTGACTTTC. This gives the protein CASTNAPGGSGANVLTF.

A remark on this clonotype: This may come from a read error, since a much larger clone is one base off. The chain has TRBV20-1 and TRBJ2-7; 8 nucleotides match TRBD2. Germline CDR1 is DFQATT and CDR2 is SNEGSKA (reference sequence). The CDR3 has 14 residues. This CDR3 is CSAAESGLDSEEYF. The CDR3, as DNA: TGCAGTGCTGCTGAGTCGGGACTAGATTCCGAGGAGTACTTC.

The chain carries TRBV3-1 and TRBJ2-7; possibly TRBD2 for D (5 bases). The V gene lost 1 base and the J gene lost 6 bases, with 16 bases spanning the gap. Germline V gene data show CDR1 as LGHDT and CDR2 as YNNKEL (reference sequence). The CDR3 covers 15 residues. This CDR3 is CASSQGTPSVREQYF. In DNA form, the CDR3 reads TGTGCCAGCAGCCAAGGGACTCCCTCGGTCCGCGAGCAGTACTTC.

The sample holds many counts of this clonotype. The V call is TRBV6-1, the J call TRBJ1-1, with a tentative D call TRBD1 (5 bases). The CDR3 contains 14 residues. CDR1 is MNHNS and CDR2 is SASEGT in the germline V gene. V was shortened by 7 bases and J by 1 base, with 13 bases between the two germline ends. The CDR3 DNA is TGTGCCAGCAAGCCGGGACGGGAGAACACTGAAGCTTTCTTT. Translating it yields CASKPGRENTEAFF.

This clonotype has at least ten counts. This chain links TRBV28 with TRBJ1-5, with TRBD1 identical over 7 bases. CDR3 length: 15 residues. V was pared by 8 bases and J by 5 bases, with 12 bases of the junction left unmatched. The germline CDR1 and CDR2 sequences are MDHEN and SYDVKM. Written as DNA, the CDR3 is TGTGCCAGCGGATTAAGACAGGGTGGTGATCAGCCCCAGCATTTT. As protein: CASGLRQGGDQPQHF.